The text below deals with one T cell receptor (beta chain). What it binds is not known. The source of the sample is a study of cytomegalovirus exposure and HLA in healthy donors. Overall study results and limits: Later on, analysis showed that most CMV-associated TCR beta chains appeared to be HLA-restricted.

While unrecorded immune exposures were likely, the donors were nominally healthy when sampled. 60 Vbeta and 13 Jbeta primers were used in PCR. Libraries were prepared by immunoSEQ multiplex PCR; TCRdb keeps only in-frame clonotypes and omits some of them. The sample lists roughly 160,000 clones, around four fifths occurring once. The CDR3 has 16 residues. V lost 5 bases and J lost 6, with 19 bases in between. Germline assignment: CDR1 MGHDK and CDR2 SYGVNS. Source material: PBMCs. The sequence derives from a man aged 45-65 years in good health and CMV-seropositive. The rearrangement joins TRBV25-1 to TRBJ2-2, with a weak D call TRBD2 (5 bases). In DNA, the CDR3 is TGTGCCAGCAGTCGCCGGGATAAAGGGTACCCCGGGGAGCTGTTTTTT. Translated: CASSRRDKGYPGELFF.